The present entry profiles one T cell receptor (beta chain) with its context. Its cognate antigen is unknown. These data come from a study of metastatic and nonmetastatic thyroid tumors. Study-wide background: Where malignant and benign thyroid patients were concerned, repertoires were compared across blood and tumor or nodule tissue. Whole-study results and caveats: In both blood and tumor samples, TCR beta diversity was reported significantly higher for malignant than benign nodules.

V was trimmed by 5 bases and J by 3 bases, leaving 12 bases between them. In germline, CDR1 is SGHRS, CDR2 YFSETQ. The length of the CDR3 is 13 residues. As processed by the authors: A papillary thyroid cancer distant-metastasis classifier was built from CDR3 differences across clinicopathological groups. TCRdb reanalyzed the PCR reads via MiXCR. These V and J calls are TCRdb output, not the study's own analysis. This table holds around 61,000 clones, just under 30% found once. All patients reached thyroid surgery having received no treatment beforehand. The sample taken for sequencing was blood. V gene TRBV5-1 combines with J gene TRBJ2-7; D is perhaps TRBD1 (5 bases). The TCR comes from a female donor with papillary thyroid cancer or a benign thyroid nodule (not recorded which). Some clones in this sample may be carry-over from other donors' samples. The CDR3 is CASSPPQGYEQYF. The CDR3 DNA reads TGCGCCAGCAGTCCCCCGCAGGGCTACGAGCAGTACTTC.